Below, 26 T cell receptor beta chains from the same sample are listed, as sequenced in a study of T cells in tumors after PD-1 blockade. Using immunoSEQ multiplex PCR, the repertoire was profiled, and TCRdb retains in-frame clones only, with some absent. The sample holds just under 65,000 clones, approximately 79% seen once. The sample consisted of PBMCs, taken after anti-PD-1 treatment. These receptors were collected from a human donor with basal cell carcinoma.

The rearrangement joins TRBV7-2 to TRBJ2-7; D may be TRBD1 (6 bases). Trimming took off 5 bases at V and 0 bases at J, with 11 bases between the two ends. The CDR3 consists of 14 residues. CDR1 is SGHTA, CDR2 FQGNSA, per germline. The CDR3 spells CASSTDRSSYEQYF. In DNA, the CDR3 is TGTGCCAGCAGCACAGACAGGAGCTCCTACGAGCAGTACTTC.

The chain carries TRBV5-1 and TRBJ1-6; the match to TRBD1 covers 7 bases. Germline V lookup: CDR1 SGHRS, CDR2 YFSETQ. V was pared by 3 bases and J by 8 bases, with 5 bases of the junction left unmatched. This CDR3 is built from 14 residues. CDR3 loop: CASSSGTDYSPLHF. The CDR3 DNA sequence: TGCGCCAGCAGCTCCGGGACAGATTATTCACCCCTCCACTTT.

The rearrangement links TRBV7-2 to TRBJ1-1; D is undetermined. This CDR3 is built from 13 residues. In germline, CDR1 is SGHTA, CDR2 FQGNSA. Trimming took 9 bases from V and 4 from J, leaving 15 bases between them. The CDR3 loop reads CASISLRGTEAFF. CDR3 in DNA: TGTGCCAGTATCTCCCTGCGGGGCACTGAAGCTTTCTTT.

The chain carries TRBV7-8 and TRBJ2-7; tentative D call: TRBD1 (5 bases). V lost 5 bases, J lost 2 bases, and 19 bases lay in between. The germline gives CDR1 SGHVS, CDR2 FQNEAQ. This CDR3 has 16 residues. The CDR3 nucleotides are TGTGCCAGCAGCCTGAGTCCAGGGCCCCAAACCTACGAGCAGTACTTC. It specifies CASSLSPGPQTYEQYF.

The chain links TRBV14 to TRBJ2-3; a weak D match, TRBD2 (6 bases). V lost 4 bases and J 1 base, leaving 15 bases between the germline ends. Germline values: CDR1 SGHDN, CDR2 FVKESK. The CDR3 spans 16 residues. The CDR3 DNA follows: TGTGCCAGCAGCCTGGTCGGGGGTCTGGGCACAGATACGCAGTATTTT. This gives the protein CASSLVGGLGTDTQYF. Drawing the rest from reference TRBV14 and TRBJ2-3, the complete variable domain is EAGVTQFPSHSVIEKGQTVTLRCDPISGHDNLYWYRRVMGKEIKFLLHFVKESKQDESGMPNNRFLAERTGGTYSTLKVQPAELEDSGVYFCASSLVGGLGTDTQYFGPGTRLTVL.

The CDR3 region has the DNA TGTGCCAGCAGATCGAGGGACAATGAGCAGTTCTTC. It encodes CASRSRDNEQFF. The J gene is TRBJ2-1, the V gene TRBV6-5, with D tentatively TRBD2 (5 bases). V was shortened by 6 bases and J by 5 bases, with 8 bases between the two germline ends. The CDR3 covers 12 residues. Germline-derived CDR1 and CDR2 are MNHEY and SVGAGI.

The CDR3 is CASSYGPYTEAFF. The CDR3 coding sequence is TGTGCCAGCAGTTACGGCCCCTACACTGAAGCTTTCTTT. J is TRBJ1-1 and V is TRBV6-2 or TRBV6-3; no reliable D call. Germline CDR1 and CDR2: MNHEY and SVGEGT. V lost 2 bases and J lost 3, with 7 bases in between. The CDR3 is 13 residues long.

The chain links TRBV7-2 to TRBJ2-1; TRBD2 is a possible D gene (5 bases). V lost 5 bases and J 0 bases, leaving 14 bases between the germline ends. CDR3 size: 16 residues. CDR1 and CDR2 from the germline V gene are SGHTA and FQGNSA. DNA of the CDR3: TGTGCCAGCAGCCCTGTCGCGGGTCACTCCTACAATGAGCAGTTCTTC. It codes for CASSPVAGHSYNEQFF.

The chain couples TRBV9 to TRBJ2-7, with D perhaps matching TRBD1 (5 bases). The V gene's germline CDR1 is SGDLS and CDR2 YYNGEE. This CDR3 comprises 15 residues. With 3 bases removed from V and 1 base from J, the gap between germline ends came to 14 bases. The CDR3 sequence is CASSADPRQSYEQYF. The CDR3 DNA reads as TGTGCCAGCAGCGCCGACCCCCGACAGTCCTACGAGCAGTACTTC.

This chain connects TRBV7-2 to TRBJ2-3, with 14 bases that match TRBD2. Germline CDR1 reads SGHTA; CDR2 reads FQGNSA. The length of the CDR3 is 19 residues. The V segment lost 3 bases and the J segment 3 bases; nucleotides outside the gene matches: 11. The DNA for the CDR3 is TGTGCCAGCAGCTTTCCGACTAGCGGGGGGGCCTTTGGTACAGATACGCAGTATTTT. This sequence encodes CASSFPTSGGAFGTDTQYF.

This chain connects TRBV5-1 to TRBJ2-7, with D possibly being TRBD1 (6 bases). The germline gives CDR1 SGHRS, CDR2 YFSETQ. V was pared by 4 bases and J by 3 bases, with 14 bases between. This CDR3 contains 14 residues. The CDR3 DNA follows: TGCGCCAGCAGCCCAGGGGACGGATTCTACGAGCAGTACTTC. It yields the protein CASSPGDGFYEQYF.

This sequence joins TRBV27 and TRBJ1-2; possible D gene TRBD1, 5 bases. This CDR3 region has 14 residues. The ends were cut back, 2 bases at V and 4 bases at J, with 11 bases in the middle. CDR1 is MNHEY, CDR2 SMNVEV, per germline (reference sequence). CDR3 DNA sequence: TGTGCCAGCAGTTTAGGGGGGTTACCCTATGGCTACACCTTC. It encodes CASSLGGLPYGYTF.

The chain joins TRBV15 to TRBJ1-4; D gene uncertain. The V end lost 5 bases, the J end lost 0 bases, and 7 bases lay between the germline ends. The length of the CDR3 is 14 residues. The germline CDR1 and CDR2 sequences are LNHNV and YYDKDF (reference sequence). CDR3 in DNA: TGTGCCACCAGCCACGGTGCAACTAATGAAAAACTGTTTTTT. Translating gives CATSHGATNEKLFF.

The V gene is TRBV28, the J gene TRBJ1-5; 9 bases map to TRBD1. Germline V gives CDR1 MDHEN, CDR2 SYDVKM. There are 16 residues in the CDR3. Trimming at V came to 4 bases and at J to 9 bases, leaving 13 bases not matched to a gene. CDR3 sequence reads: CASSSAQGASMGPQHF. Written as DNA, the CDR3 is TGTGCCAGCAGTTCAGCACAGGGGGCTAGTATGGGGCCCCAGCATTTT.

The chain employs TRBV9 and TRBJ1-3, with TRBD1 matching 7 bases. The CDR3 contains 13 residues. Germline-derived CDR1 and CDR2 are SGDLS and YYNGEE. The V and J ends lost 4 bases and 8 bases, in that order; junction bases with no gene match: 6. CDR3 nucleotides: TGTGCCAGCAGCTTTACAGGGGTCGACACCATATATTTT. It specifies CASSFTGVDTIYF. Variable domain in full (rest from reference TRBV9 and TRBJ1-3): DSGVTQTPKHLITATGQRVTLRCSPRSGDLSVYWYQQSLDQGLQFLIQYYNGEERAKGNILERFSAQQFPDLHSELNLSSLELGDSALYFCASSFTGVDTIYFGEGSWLTVV.

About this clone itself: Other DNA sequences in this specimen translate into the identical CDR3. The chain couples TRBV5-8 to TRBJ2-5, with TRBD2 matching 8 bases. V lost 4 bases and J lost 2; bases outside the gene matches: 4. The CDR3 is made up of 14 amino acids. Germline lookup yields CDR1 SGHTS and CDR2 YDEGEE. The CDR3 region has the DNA TGTGCCAGCAGCCTCGGGACTAGACAAGAGACCCAGTACTTC. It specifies CASSLGTRQETQYF.

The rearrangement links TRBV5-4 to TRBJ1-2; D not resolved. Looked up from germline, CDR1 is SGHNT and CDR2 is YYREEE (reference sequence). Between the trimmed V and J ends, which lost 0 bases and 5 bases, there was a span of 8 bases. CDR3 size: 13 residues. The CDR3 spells CASSLGQRYGYTF. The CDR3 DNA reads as TGTGCCAGCAGCTTGGGCCAGCGATATGGCTACACCTTC.

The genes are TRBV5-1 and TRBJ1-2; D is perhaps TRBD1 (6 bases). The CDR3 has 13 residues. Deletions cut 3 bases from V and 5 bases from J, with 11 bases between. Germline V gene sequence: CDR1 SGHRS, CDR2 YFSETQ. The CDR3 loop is CASSSETGYGYTF. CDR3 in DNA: TGCGCCAGCAGCTCGGAGACAGGATATGGCTACACCTTC.

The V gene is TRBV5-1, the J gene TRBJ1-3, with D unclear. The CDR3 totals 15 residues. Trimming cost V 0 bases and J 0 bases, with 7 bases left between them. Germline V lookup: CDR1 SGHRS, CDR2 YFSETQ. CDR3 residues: CASSLGSVSGNTIYF. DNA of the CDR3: TGCGCCAGCAGCTTGGGGTCGGTCTCTGGAAACACCATATATTTT.

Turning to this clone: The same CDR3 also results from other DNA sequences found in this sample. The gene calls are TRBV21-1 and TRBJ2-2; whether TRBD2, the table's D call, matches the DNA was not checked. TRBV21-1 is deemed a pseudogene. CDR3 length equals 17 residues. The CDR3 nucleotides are TGTGCCAGCAGCAAACGAAACGGGGGGGCCGGAACCGGGGAGCTGTTTTTT. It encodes CASSKRNGGAGTGELFF.

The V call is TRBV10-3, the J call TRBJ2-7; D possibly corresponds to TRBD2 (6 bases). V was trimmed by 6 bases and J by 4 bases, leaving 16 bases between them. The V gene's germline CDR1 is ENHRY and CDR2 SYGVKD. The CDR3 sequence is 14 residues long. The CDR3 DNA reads TGTGCCATCAGGAAAGGGACTGAAGTTTACGAGCAGTACTTC. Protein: CAIRKGTEVYEQYF.

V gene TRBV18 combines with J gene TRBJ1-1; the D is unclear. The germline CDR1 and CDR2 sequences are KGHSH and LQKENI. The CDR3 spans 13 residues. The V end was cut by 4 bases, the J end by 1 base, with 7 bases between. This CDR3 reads CASSLRENTEAFF. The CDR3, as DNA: TGTGCCAGCTCACTAAGGGAGAACACTGAAGCTTTCTTT.

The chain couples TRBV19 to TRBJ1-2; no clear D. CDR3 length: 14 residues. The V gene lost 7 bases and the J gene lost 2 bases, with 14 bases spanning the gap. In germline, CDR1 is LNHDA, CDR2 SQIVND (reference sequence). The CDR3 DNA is TGTGCCAGTAAGCCGGGGAATAGAAACTATGGCTACACCTTC. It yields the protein CASKPGNRNYGYTF.

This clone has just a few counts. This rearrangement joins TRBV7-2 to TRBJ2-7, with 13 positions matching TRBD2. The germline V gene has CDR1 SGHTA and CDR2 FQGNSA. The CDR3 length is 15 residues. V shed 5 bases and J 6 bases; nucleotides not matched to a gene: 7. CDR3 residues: CASSMTSGGPGEQYF. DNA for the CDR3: TGTGCCAGCAGCATGACTAGCGGGGGGCCTGGCGAGCAGTACTTC.

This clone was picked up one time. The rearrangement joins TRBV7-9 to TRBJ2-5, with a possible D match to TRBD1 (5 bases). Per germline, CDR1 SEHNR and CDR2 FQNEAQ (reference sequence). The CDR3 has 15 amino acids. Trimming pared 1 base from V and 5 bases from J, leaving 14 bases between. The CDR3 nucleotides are TGTGCCAGCAGCTTAGGGGCATCCCCAGGGGAGACCCAGTACTTC. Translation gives CASSLGASPGETQYF.

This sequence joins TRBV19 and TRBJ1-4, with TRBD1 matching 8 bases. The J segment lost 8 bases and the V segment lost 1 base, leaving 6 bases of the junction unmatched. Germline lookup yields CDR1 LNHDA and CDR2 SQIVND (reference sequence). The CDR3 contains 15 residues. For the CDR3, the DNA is TGTGCCAGTAGTATAGTGGCGACAGGGGAAGAAAAACTGTTTTTT. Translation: CASSIVATGEEKLFF.